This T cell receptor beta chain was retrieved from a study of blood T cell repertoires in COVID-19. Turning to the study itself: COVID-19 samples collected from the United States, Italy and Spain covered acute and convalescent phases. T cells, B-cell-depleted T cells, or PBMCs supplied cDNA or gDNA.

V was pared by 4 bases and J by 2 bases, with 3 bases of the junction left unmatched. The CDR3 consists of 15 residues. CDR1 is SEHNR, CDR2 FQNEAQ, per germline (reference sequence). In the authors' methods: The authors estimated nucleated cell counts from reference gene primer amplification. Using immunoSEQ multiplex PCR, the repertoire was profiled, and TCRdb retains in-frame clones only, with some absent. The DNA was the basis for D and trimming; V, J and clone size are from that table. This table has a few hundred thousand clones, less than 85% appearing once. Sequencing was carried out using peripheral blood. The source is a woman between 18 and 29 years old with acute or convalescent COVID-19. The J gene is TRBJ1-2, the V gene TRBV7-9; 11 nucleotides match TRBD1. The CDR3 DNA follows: TGTGCCAGCAGCTCGGGGGACAGGGGGAACTATGGCTACACCTTC. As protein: CASSSGDRGNYGYTF.